This is a list of T cell receptor beta chains from one sample in a study of cytomegalovirus exposure and HLA in healthy donors. Produced via immunoSEQ multiplex PCR; TCRdb's table is partial and in-frame only. This table has about 360,000 clones, around 86% appearing once. The sequencing input was PBMCs. The receptor source for this set is a young woman in good health and CMV-seronegative. The CDR3 runs from the conserved cysteine through the conserved F or W. D genes are given only for firm matches. Clone size is given for some rows only: seen once, a few or many times, or a class if the clone is expanded.

clone size,D gene,V gene,J gene,CDR3 DNA,CDR3 protein
NA,NA,TRBV28,TRBJ1-1,TGTGCCAGCAGTTTGCAGACAGCAGGCACTGAAGCTTTCTTT,CASSLQTAGTEAFF
once,TRBD2,TRBV13,TRBJ2-1,TGTGCCAGCAGCTTATGGGGCCAGCGGGGTTACAATGAGCAGTTCTTC,CASSLWGQRGYNEQFF
NA,NA,TRBV27,TRBJ1-2,TGTGCCAGCAGTCCGTGGGGGGGCTATGGCTACACCTTC,CASSPWGGYGYTF
few,NA,TRBV30,TRBJ1-6,TGTGCCTGGAGGCCGAGAGGTTCACCCCTCCACTTT,CAWRPRGSPLHF
NA,TRBD2,TRBV27,TRBJ2-4,TGTGCCAGCAGTTTAATGGGACTAGCGGGGGACATTCAGTACTTC,CASSLMGLAGDIQYF
NA,NA,TRBV23-1,TRBJ2-4,TGCGCCAGCAAGTTCGACGGGTTGATGTGTCCCGGAGGCATTCAGTACTTC,CASKFDGLMCPGGIQYF
NA,NA,TRBV6-1,TRBJ1-5,TGTGCCAGCAGTGGATACTACAGGCAGAGCAATCAGCCCCAGCATTTT,CASSGYYRQSNQPQHF
NA,TRBD2,TRBV11-2,TRBJ2-2,TGTGCCAGCAGCTTAAGGCTGCGACTAGCGGACTACACCGGGGAGCTGTTTTTT,CASSLRLRLADYTGELFF
NA,TRBD1,TRBV4-1,TRBJ1-2,TGCGCCAGCAGCCAATCCGGACAGGGGGGGGACTATGGCTACACCTTC,CASSQSGQGGDYGYTF
NA,TRBD2,TRBV7-2,TRBJ2-1,TGTGCCAGCAGCTTAGGGATTAGCGGGATAAGGTACAATGAGCAGTTCTTC,CASSLGISGIRYNEQFF
NA,TRBD1,TRBV28,TRBJ2-2,TGTGCCAGCAGTTCCGATTGGACAGGCGGCGCCGGGGAGCTGTTTTTT,CASSSDWTGGAGELFF
NA,TRBD2,TRBV6-6,TRBJ2-7,TGTGCCAGCATGACGGCTAGCGGGGGGCGGTTCTACGAGCAGTACTTC,CASMTASGGRFYEQYF
NA,TRBD2,TRBV7-8,TRBJ2-7,TGTGCCAGCAGCTTGGGACTATTCTACGAGCAGTACTTC,CASSLGLFYEQYF
NA,NA,TRBV19,TRBJ1-5,TGTGCCAGTAGCATCCGGAATCAGCCCCAGCATTTT,CASSIRNQPQHF
NA,NA,TRBV7-8,TRBJ2-3,TGTGCCAGCAGCTTAGTTCAGGGCGGCACAGATACGCAGTATTTT,CASSLVQGGTDTQYF
NA,NA,TRBV4-1,TRBJ1-1,TGCGCCAGCAGCCAAGATTGGGGGGGATGGAACACTGAAGCTTTCTTT,CASSQDWGGWNTEAFF
NA,NA,TRBV19,TRBJ1-5,TGTGCCAGTAGTATGAGAGGCTCAGGGACAAATAGCAATCAGCCCCAGCATTTT,CASSMRGSGTNSNQPQHF
NA,NA,TRBV27,TRBJ2-7,TGTGCCAGCAGATCCCCCGGGTCCTCCTACGAGCAGTACTTC,CASRSPGSSYEQYF
NA,TRBD1,TRBV14,TRBJ1-1,TGTGCCAGCAGCCAAGTGACAGGGGGAATTGAAGCTTTCTTT,CASSQVTGGIEAFF
NA,NA,TRBV11-2,TRBJ2-7,TGTGCCAGCAGCTTAGTAGGGGTCCAGACCAACGAGCAGTACTTC,CASSLVGVQTNEQYF
once,NA,TRBV7-9,TRBJ1-2,TGTGCCAGCAGCTTCGGGGATGGCTACACCTTC,CASSFGDGYTF
NA,TRBD2,TRBV7-6,TRBJ2-7,TGTGCCAGCAGCTTAGCTGGTAGCGGGGGATACGAGCAGTACTTC,CASSLAGSGGYEQYF
NA,TRBD1,TRBV7-8,TRBJ2-1,TGTGCCAGCAGCTTACAAGGGACAGGAGAGTACAATGAGCAGTTCTTC,CASSLQGTGEYNEQFF
NA,NA,TRBV2,TRBJ2-2,TGTGCCAGCCAGAAGGGACTCTCCGGTCCCGGGGAGCTGTTTTTT,CASQKGLSGPGELFF
NA,NA,TRBV5-1,TRBJ2-3,TGCGCCAGCAGCTTTAACGCGGCCACAGATACGCAGTATTTT,CASSFNAATDTQYF
NA,NA,TRBV9,TRBJ2-5,TGTGCCAGCAGCGCCCCGGAGACCCAGTACTTC,CASSAPETQYF
NA,TRBD2,TRBV13,TRBJ2-3,TGTGCCAGCAGCTTGGAGCGGGATACAGATACGCAGTATTTT,CASSLERDTDTQYF
NA,NA,TRBV7-2,TRBJ2-5,TGTGCCAGCAGCTTTACAGGCAAGACCCAGTACTTC,CASSFTGKTQYF
NA,TRBD1,TRBV28,TRBJ2-1,TGTGCCAGCTCGGGCCGGGACAGGGTTATTGGGCAGTTCTTC,CASSGRDRVIGQFF
few,TRBD1,TRBV27,TRBJ1-2,TGTGCCAGCAGTACCCGGGACAGGGGTAACTATGGCTACACCTTC,CASSTRDRGNYGYTF
NA,NA,TRBV28,TRBJ2-2,TGTGCCAGCACGGGCACCGGGGAGCTGTTTTTT,CASTGTGELFF
NA,TRBD1,TRBV6-5,TRBJ1-2,TGTGCCAGCAGTTACTACAGGGGACACTATGGCTACACCTTC,CASSYYRGHYGYTF
NA,NA,TRBV30,TRBJ2-2,TGTGCCTGGAGTGTACAGAACACCGGGGAGCTGTTTTTT,CAWSVQNTGELFF
NA,NA,TRBV27,TRBJ1-5,TGTGCCAGCAGTTGGACAGAAAATCAGCCCCAGCATTTT,CASSWTENQPQHF
NA,NA,TRBV5-5,TRBJ2-7,TGTGCCAGCAGTTTCACAGACTCCTACGAGCAGTACTTC,CASSFTDSYEQYF
NA,NA,TRBV7-9,TRBJ1-6,TGTGCCAGCAGCTTAGAGGGGATTTCTTCACCCCTCCACTTT,CASSLEGISSPLHF
NA,TRBD2,TRBV30,TRBJ2-2,TGTGCCTGGAGAGTCGGCGGGAGGAACACCGGGGAGCTGTTTTTT,CAWRVGGRNTGELFF
NA,NA,TRBV7-8,TRBJ1-2,TGTGCCAGCAGCTTAAGTAGTCGGGGGGGGACAACCCGCTATGGCTACACCTTC,CASSLSSRGGTTRYGYTF
NA,TRBD1,TRBV4-1,TRBJ1-1,TGCGCCAGCAGCCGACAGGGAATGAACACTGAAGCTTTCTTT,CASSRQGMNTEAFF
NA,TRBD2,TRBV28,TRBJ2-3,TGTGCCAGCTCCCGTGCGGGGGGCCCTAGCACAGATACGCAGTATTTT,CASSRAGGPSTDTQYF
NA,TRBD2,TRBV4-2,TRBJ2-3,TGTGCCAGCAGCCAAGATCGGGGCGGGAGAGGGGCAGATACGCAGTATTTT,CASSQDRGGRGADTQYF
NA,NA,TRBV30,TRBJ2-7,TGTGCCTGGAACCGGCGGTCACTTCCCTACGAGCAGTACTTC,CAWNRRSLPYEQYF
NA,TRBD1,TRBV2,TRBJ2-7,TGTGCCAGCATAGGACAGGGGGACTACGAGCAGTACTTC,CASIGQGDYEQYF
NA,NA,TRBV5-1,TRBJ2-2,TGCGCCAGCACACCCCACTCGACGAACACCGGGGAGCTGTTTTTT,CASTPHSTNTGELFF
NA,NA,TRBV20-1,TRBJ2-1,TGCAGTGCTAGAAAGACACCTGAGCAGTTCTTC,CSARKTPEQFF
few,TRBD1,TRBV10-3,TRBJ1-1,TGTGCCGTCGGGACAGGGGTTAACACTGAAGCTTTCTTT,CAVGTGVNTEAFF
NA,NA,TRBV10-2,TRBJ1-1,TGCGCCAGCAGTGGGCGGAACAGGGAGCTCACTGAAGCTTTCTTT,CASSGRNRELTEAFF
NA,NA,TRBV2,TRBJ2-7,TGTGCCAGCAGTGCTCGCTACGAGCAGTACTTC,CASSARYEQYF
few,TRBD1,TRBV6-5,TRBJ2-2,TGTGCCAGCACCGACAGGGAAGGGGAGCTGTTTTTT,CASTDREGELFF
once,TRBD2,TRBV10-3,TRBJ2-1,TGTGCCATCAGTGAGTCGAGCGGGGGGACCTACAATGAGCAGTTCTTC,CAISESSGGTYNEQFF
NA,TRBD2,TRBV5-1,TRBJ2-7,TGCGCCAGCAGCTTGGTGGACCCGGGACTATCCACCTACGAGCAGTACTTC,CASSLVDPGLSTYEQYF
NA,NA,TRBV25-1,TRBJ2-1,TGTGCCAGCAGTGCCTCCACCGGTCAATCCATATACAATGAGCAGTTCTTC,CASSASTGQSIYNEQFF
NA,NA,TRBV5-1,TRBJ2-1,TGCGCCAGCAGCCGCGGGGACAGCGACAATGAGCAGTTCTTC,CASSRGDSDNEQFF